This paragraph reports one T cell receptor (beta chain). Its antigen is unknown. No much larger clonotype is one base removed from it; base qualities were not supplied. The sample is drawn from a study of cytomegalovirus exposure and HLA in healthy donors (dated by TCRdb to the late 2010s). A note on the overall study: An earlier analysis of several hundred of the donors reported about 250 Gb of sequence data and 117 million unique TCR beta sequences from some 180 million T cells. An early release that covered 640 HLA-typed donors contained approximately 300 gigabases of sequencing data and tens of millions of unique TCR sequences. Of the approximately 400 genotyped donors, around 81% fell in the genetic ancestry cluster associated with self-reported Caucasian donors. The study was designed to test whether signatures of past pathogen exposure could be identified by cataloging public T cell receptors. The study used immunosequencing to profile the T cell repertoires of approximately 630 subjects and linked those repertoires to cytomegalovirus serostatus. In addition to the first cohort of hundreds of subjects, a separate validation cohort of around 110 different subjects was used. To predict cytomegalovirus infection status, the study brought together high-throughput TCR immunosequencing, statistical association of individual TCRs with disease status, and machine learning. A later analysis re-analyzed previously published TCR beta repertoires from approximately 700 donors and added high-resolution HLA genotyping to study TCR occurrence patterns. Rather than drawing on any new phenotypic data, the later analysis identified candidate immune exposures from TCR beta sequences and the way those sequences occurred across donors. An earlier analysis of a few hundred of the donors applied high-throughput TCR beta sequencing to assess whether each TCR beta V gene segment acted as functional or pseudogenic. Donor age, sex, ethnicity and CMV serostatus were compiled together with the repertoire data. Genome-wide SNP genotypes for about 65% of the 666 donors were used in a later genetic analysis, which treated that subset as a discovery cohort. Every discovery cohort repertoire had been produced on one sequencing platform. Class I and class II HLA loci were covered by the typing at four-digit resolution. The number of donors typed differed by locus, with 629-630 for A, B, C, DRB1 and DQB1, about 500 for DQA1, under 610 for DPA1, and 472 for DPB1. Five DR-DQ haplotypes were handled as single units for association and clustering, since linkage in the cohort was strong. Among some 410 genotyped donors of the cohort, an average of about 240,000 unique TCR beta nucleotide sequences were sequenced per donor, roughly 20% of them non-productive. What the work shows at the level of the full study, not this receptor alone: Strong co-occurrence of HLA alleles, especially DR and DQ, made assigning TCR associations to individual alleles difficult. A cluster of highly shared sequence variants was judged likely to be a technical artifact of the sequencing pipeline. In a later analysis, most CMV-associated TCR beta chains were found to appear HLA-restricted, with HLA associations seemingly driven largely by CMV exposure. A further reported finding was that TCR beta sequences accurately predicted the HLA-A and HLA-B alleles for most subjects in the first cohort. In a later analysis, several top co-occurrence clusters were reported to appear linked to parvovirus B19, influenza, CMV and Epstein-Barr virus. A few of the identified cytomegalovirus-associated TCR beta chains were confirmed in vitro to be specific for cytomegalovirus antigens. An earlier analysis of approximately 590 of the donors showed that most TCR beta V segments appeared in productive rearrangements either about 90% or about 30% of the time, which broadly matched IMGT annotations. Some IMGT-functional V segments, including TRBV6-2 and TRBV6-3, could not be distinguished by the 87-base-pair reads and were therefore excluded. In a later genetic analysis, fewer N-insertions in productive TCRs were reported among donors in an Asian-associated ancestry cluster than the 666-donor mean. Immune exposure information for the cohort was limited to CMV serostatus. Only TCR beta chains were sequenced in this cohort, and the absence of alpha or paired-chain data limited detectable features. In a later analysis, HLA-associated TCR beta chains showed more clonal expansion and lower generation probabilities than non-associated chains that were equally common. Cytomegalovirus status was reported to be diagnosed by the classifier with high specificity and sensitivity in both the original and validation cohorts. It was suggested by the authors that the approach could potentially be generalized to other disease states and immunological phenotypes. In the study, 150 to 200 TCR beta chains were listed as associated with cytomegalovirus. Because HLA typing was missing for some donors at each locus, association tests included only the typed subset. Correlated functional status among segregating V segments might be attributable to linkage disequilibrium, but an unknown experimental factor could not be ruled out. According to a later analysis, TCR association rates differed among HLA loci, with DRB1 alleles showing the most associated TCRs and HLA-C alleles showing the fewest. Sequencing depth was assumed to be roughly uniform across donors in the presence/absence analyses, though that assumption may not hold. Across donors, most TCR sequences were observed very rarely, whereas some public TCRs were present in many individuals. In a later analysis, some 17,000 TCR beta sequences were associated with specific HLA alleles at a false discovery rate of 0.05. Because counts were too low, 15 to 20 rarely observed V segments, including chromosome 9 orphons, were excluded from the earlier analysis of several hundred of the donors. V-gene and J-gene trimming of TCR beta chains was associated with a missense DCLRE1C variant in a later genetic analysis, and the association was replicated in an independent cohort.

The cohort comprised 670 or so healthy bone marrow donors. At the time of sampling, all cohort members were nominally healthy, though unrecorded immune exposures were likely present. The donor tested CMV seronegative, placing the donor among the 300 to 400 seronegative members of the cohort. Every donor gave a peripheral blood sample, and the peripheral blood mononuclear cells from that sample were used for TCR beta sequencing. Genomic DNA was extracted from the blood cell samples with the Qiagen DNeasy Blood Extraction Kit. Library prep was done by the immunoSEQ multiplex PCR assay. For the multiplex PCR, a mixture combining 60 forward primers for TCR Vbeta segments and 13 reverse primers for TCR Jbeta segments was used. A multiplex PCR assay on genomic DNA amplified the CDR3 region of rearranged TCR beta genes. The Illumina HiSeq System was used to sequence the amplified TCR beta libraries as 87-base-pair reads. On the authors' methods: In a later analysis, roughly 80 million unique TCR beta chains were counted across the 500 to 850 repertoires, and roughly 11 million of these chains were shared by at least two donors. A nearest-neighbor algorithm error-corrected the raw reads and collapsed the reads into unique sequences, merging closely related sequences to remove PCR and sequencing errors. V, D and J gene segments were assigned by aligning CDR3 sequences to IMGT reference sequences. For a sequence to be retained, a match of at least six nucleotides was required to both a V gene segment and a J gene segment. A rearrangement was called productive if the CDR3 had no stop codons and remained in frame with V and J, and every other rearrangement was called non-productive. CDR3 was defined according to IMGT convention as the region running from the second conserved V-encoded cysteine to the conserved J-encoded phenylalanine. The earlier analysis of about 610 of the donors excluded sequences that lacked an unambiguous match to a single V gene segment. In an earlier analysis of 587 of the donors, a V segment was called functional when productive rearrangements were above 56.7%, and segregating when the standard deviation between donors exceeded 5%. A statistical classification framework was built to diagnose cytomegalovirus status from the catalog of TCR beta chain sequences. V and J gene assignment, in a later analysis, came from comparing TCR nucleotide sequences with IMGT/GENE-DB human TR gene sequences. Using the TCRdist pipeline, a later analysis assigned CDR3 sequences along with most-parsimonious VDJ recombination scenarios. In a later analysis, each TCR beta chain was defined by its CDR3 amino acid sequence together with its V-gene family, and reads without a unique V-gene family were excluded. To address suspected cross-contamination and a sequencing artifact, a later analysis removed a few hundred highly shared, low-generation-probability nucleotide sequences. A later analysis calculated a clonal expansion index for each public chain from normalized within-repertoire ranks of inferred template counts. A later analysis computed generation probabilities with a VDJ recombination model fitted to out-of-frame rearrangements, and checked the results against IGoR. In a later analysis, hypergeometric tests were used to score TCR-TCR, TCR-HLA and TCR-CMV co-occurrence, with a repertoire-size bias correction applied to TCR pairs. In a later analysis, false discovery rates were estimated by permuting HLA or CMV assignments 20 times. In a later analysis, co-occurring TCRs were grouped using DBSCAN, and TCRdist sequence similarity was added for clustering within HLA-allele-positive subsets. For co-occurrence clustering, repertoires with fewer than 30,000 or more than 120,000 public chains were excluded, along with about five repertoires with anomalous nucleotide sharing. Not all clones reach the TCRdb copy of this immuneACCESS table, which keeps in-frame sequences only. Checked studies attribute under half of the gap to unresolved V genes and leave the rest unexplained. V and J calls and clone size come straight from that table; D and trimming were deduced from the DNA. The sample records 130,000 or so clones, about four fifths of which are singletons. The biggest ten clones account for 2.2% of the sample.

According to the germline V gene, CDR1 reads SGHTA and CDR2 reads FQGNSA. From cysteine to phenylalanine, the CDR3 is 15 amino acids long. Left in the record is the CDR3 DNA by itself, 45 bases read in frame from the first base. The junction carries 9 bases between V and J, which are trimmed by 1 base and 1 base respectively. The sequence joins TRBV7-2 to TRBJ2-3, and perhaps TRBD2 as D gene, on 5 matching bases. The sequence was obtained from a woman aged 40 to 55 in good health and CMV-seronegative. Specimen: PBMCs. The nucleotides read TGTGCCAGCAGCTTAGATACTAGGGGCACAGATACGCAGTATTTT. Its amino acids are CASSLDTRGTDTQYF. Beyond the CDR3, the reference TRBV7-2 and TRBJ2-3 genes provide the residues; the full variable domain reads: GAGVSQSPSNKVTEKGKDVELRCDPISGHTALYWYRQSLGQGLEFLIYFQGNSAPDKSGLPSDRFSAERTGGSVSTLTIQRTQQEDSAVYLCASSLDTRGTDTQYFGPGTRLTVL.